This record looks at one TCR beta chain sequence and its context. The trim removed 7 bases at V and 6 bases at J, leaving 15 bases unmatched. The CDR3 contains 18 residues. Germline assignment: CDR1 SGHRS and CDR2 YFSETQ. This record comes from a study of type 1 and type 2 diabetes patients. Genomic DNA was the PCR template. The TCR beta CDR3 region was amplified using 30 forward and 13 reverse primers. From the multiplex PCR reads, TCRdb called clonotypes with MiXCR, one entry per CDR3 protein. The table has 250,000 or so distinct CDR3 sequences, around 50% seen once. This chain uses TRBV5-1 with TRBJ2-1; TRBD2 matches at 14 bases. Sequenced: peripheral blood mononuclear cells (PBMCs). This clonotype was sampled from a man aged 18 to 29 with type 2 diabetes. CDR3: CASGPFGTSGSLPNEQFF. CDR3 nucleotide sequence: TGCGCCAGCGGCCCATTCGGGACTAGCGGGAGTCTTCCCAATGAGCAGTTCTTC. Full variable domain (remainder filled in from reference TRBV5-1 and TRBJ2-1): KAGVTQTPRYLIKTRGQQVTLSCSPISGHRSVSWYQQTPGQGLQFLFEYFSETQRNKGNFPGRFSGRQFSNSRSEMNVSTLELGDSALYLCASGPFGTSGSLPNEQFFGPGTRLTVL.